The 28 T cell receptor beta chains below all came from one sample that was sequenced in a study of Graves' ophthalmopathy and Graves' hyperthyroidism. RNA transcripts yielded amplified TCR beta CDR3 regions. RT-PCR was first run with HTBI primers, then multiplex PCR in a second round. From the multiplex PCR reads, TCRdb called clonotypes with MiXCR, one entry per CDR3 protein. Among about 210,000 distinct CDR3 sequences listed, just under 30% were seen once. Sequencing input: peripheral blood. These receptors originate from a man aged 45-60 years with Graves' ophthalmopathy.

This clonotype was counted many times. J is TRBJ1-1 and V is TRBV12-3 or TRBV12-4; D ambiguous. Trimming took off 3 bases at V and 3 bases at J, with 14 bases between the two ends. This CDR3 region has 15 residues. In DNA, the CDR3 is TGTGCCAGCAGTTTGCCTGGGGTCTTGGACACTGAAGCTTTCTTT. It encodes CASSLPGVLDTEAFF.

In this sample, this clonotype turned up many times. This chain links TRBV18 with TRBJ2-2, with TRBD1 matching 7 bases. Germline CDR1 and CDR2: KGHSH and LQKENI. This CDR3 comprises 14 residues. With V trimmed by 2 bases and J by 5 bases, 2 bases remained unmatched. DNA of the CDR3: TGTGCCAGCTCACCATCCAGGGGGACCGGGGAGCTGTTTTTT. Protein product: CASSPSRGTGELFF.

This clonotype has a count of ten or more. The V call is TRBV7-9, the J call TRBJ1-5, with no clear D. Germline loops: CDR1 SEHNR, CDR2 FQNEAQ (reference sequence). V lost 1 base, J lost 6 bases, and 4 bases lay in between. The length of the CDR3 is 12 residues. The CDR3 DNA reads TGTGCCAGCAGCTTAGACCGTCAGCCCCAGCATTTT. It yields the protein CASSLDRQPQHF.

The table lists this clonotype with many counts. V gene TRBV4-1 combines with J gene TRBJ2-7; the match to TRBD2 covers 8 bases. CDR1 is MGHRA, CDR2 YSYEKL, per germline. The V and J ends lost 5 bases and 6 bases, in that order; junction bases with no gene match: 18. The CDR3 loop spans 17 amino acids. CDR3 nucleotides: TGCGCCAGCAGCGGCCTGATGTGGAGCGGGAGTTCTTTCGAGCAGTACTTC. Its protein is CASSGLMWSGSSFEQYF.

There are many counts of this clonotype. This chain joins TRBV5-1 and TRBJ2-4; perhaps TRBD2 as D (5 bases). CDR1 and CDR2 (germline): SGHRS, YFSETQ. This CDR3 is built from 13 residues. V was cut by 6 bases and J by 6 bases, with 13 bases left in between. In DNA, the CDR3 is TGCGCCAGCAAGTTCCCCGGGATAAACATTCAGTACTTC. Protein sequence: CASKFPGINIQYF.

The table lists this clonotype with many counts. This chain joins TRBV28 and TRBJ2-7, with D hard to call. V dropped 5 bases and J dropped 0 bases, with 14 bases sitting between them. Germline loops: CDR1 MDHEN, CDR2 SYDVKM. This CDR3 has 15 amino acids. This chain's CDR3 is CASSPDRVSSYEQYF. The DNA for the CDR3 is TGTGCCAGCAGTCCAGATAGGGTTAGCTCCTACGAGCAGTACTTC.

This clonotype was seen repeatedly, ten times or more. DNA for the CDR3: TGTGCCAGCAGCGTACGGGCCCTAACCTCCTACGAGCAGTACTTC. Translation gives CASSVRALTSYEQYF. The gene calls are TRBV2 and TRBJ2-7; unclear D gene. V was clipped by 6 bases and J by 0 bases, with 15 bases between them. The V gene's germline CDR1 is SNHLY and CDR2 FYNNEI. The CDR3 spans 15 residues.

By share, this clonotype counts as medium-sized (0.01 to 0.1%). The chain is built from TRBV12-3 or TRBV12-4 and TRBJ1-1; D is ambiguous. The germline V and J ends were trimmed by 2 bases and 5 bases, with 6 bases remaining between them. This CDR3 has 12 amino acids. CDR3 residues: CASSLWRTEAFF. CDR3 bases: TGTGCCAGCAGTTTATGGCGTACTGAAGCTTTCTTT.

The chain recombines TRBV6-1 with TRBJ1-1, with D perhaps TRBD1 (6 bases). The CDR3 has 11 residues. V lost 5 bases, J lost 6 bases, and 7 bases lay in between. CDR1 MNHNS and CDR2 SASEGT come from the germline V gene. The CDR3 DNA reads TGTGCCAGCAGTCCAGGGGCTGAAGCTTTCTTT. Protein: CASSPGAEAFF.

This clonotype has a count of ten or more. This CDR3 is CASSTNRESSYEQYF. As DNA, the CDR3 is TGTGCCAGCAGTACTAACAGGGAGAGCTCCTACGAGCAGTACTTC. The chain combines TRBV27 with TRBJ2-7; possibly TRBD1 for D (6 bases). The V and J ends lost 5 bases and 0 bases respectively, with 14 bases between them. This CDR3 contains 15 residues. Looked up from germline, CDR1 is MNHEY and CDR2 is SMNVEV (reference sequence).

The chain combines TRBV20-1 with TRBJ1-2; 8 bases are a match to TRBD1. The CDR3 is 12 amino acids. V dropped 3 bases and J dropped 4; count of bases not matched to a gene: 1. The germline gives CDR1 DFQATT, CDR2 SNEGSKA (reference sequence). CDR3 protein: CSASQGAYGYTF. The CDR3 DNA reads as TGCAGTGCTAGTCAGGGGGCCTATGGCTACACCTTC.

This clonotype was counted ten times or more. The V call is TRBV6-2 or TRBV6-3, the J call TRBJ2-7; the D gene is possibly TRBD2 (5 bases). Germline CDR1 is MNHEY and CDR2 is SVGEGT. The ends were cut back, 1 base at V and 6 bases at J, with 19 bases in the middle. This CDR3 has 16 residues. CDR3 sequence: CASSYFTLYGGSEQYF. CDR3 nucleotides: TGTGCCAGCAGTTACTTCACGCTATACGGTGGGAGCGAGCAGTACTTC.

This clonotype has at least ten counts. This chain links TRBV19 with TRBJ2-7, with 8 bases lining up with TRBD1. The CDR3 is 13 residues long. The V segment lost 6 bases and the J segment 5 bases; nucleotides outside the gene matches: 6. CDR1 and CDR2 (germline): LNHDA, SQIVND (reference sequence). In DNA form, the CDR3 reads TGTGCCAGTAGGCTCAGGGGGCTCGACGAGCAGTACTTC. Translation: CASRLRGLDEQYF.

This clonotype has at least ten counts. The rearrangement links TRBV6-2 or TRBV6-3 to TRBJ1-5, with 9 nucleotides matching TRBD1. This CDR3 is 14 amino acids long. Germline values: CDR1 MNHEY, CDR2 SVGEGT. V lost 7 bases and J lost 6; bases outside the gene matches: 7. The CDR3 spells CASNPGQGFQPQHF. The CDR3 DNA sequence: TGTGCCAGCAACCCGGGACAGGGATTTCAGCCCCAGCATTTT.

This clonotype occurred once. This chain uses TRBV6-1 with TRBJ2-5, with a possible D match to TRBD2 (5 bases). Germline V gene data show CDR1 as MNHNS and CDR2 as SASEGT. This CDR3 comprises 14 residues. V was trimmed by 3 bases and J by 0 bases, leaving 8 bases between them. In DNA, the CDR3 is TGTGCCAGCAGTGAGGAGGAGTACCAAGAGACCCAGTACTTC. Its translation: CASSEEEYQETQYF.

This clonotype was seen at least ten times. The V and J genes are TRBV2 and TRBJ2-7; maybe TRBD2 (5 bases). Per the germline V gene, CDR1 is SNHLY and CDR2 is FYNNEI. This CDR3 spans 13 amino acids. V was cut by 6 bases and J by 5 bases, with 14 bases left in between. The CDR3 spells CASRRTFPDEQYF. The CDR3 DNA reads as TGTGCCAGCAGGCGGACTTTTCCCGACGAGCAGTACTTC.

This clonotype was counted at least ten times. This chain joins TRBV28 and TRBJ2-7; 7 positions match TRBD1. This CDR3 spans 16 amino acids. Looked up from germline, CDR1 is MDHEN and CDR2 is SYDVKM. V trimming: 6 bases; J trimming: 1 base; junction bases outside the gene matches: 12. The CDR3 DNA follows: TGTGCCAGCAGGGACAGGACAGGAATCCTTTCCTACGAGCAGTACTTC. Encoded protein: CASRDRTGILSYEQYF.

The chain recombines TRBV20-1 with TRBJ1-2; perhaps TRBD1 as D (5 bases). The CDR3 covers 13 residues. Trimming removed 5 bases from V and 1 base from J, with 11 bases in between. Per germline, CDR1 DFQATT and CDR2 SNEGSKA (reference sequence). Written as DNA, the CDR3 is TGCAGTGCTGACCGGGACGGTAACTATGGCTACACCTTC. It encodes CSADRDGNYGYTF.

This clonotype was counted at least ten times. The chain combines TRBV28 with TRBJ2-7; D is possibly TRBD1 (5 bases). Trimming pared 5 bases from V and 5 bases from J, leaving 19 bases between. CDR1 and CDR2 from the germline V gene are MDHEN and SYDVKM. This CDR3 has 15 amino acids. CDR3 in DNA: TGTGCCAGCAGTCAATCCCTTAGGGGATACGACGAGCAGTACTTC. It codes for CASSQSLRGYDEQYF. The complete variable domain, with remaining parts taken from reference TRBV28 and TRBJ2-7, reads DVKVTQSSRYLVKRTGEKVFLECVQDMDHENMFWYRQDPGLGLRLIYFSYDVKMKEKGDIPEGYSVSREKKERFSLILESASTNQTSMYLCASSQSLRGYDEQYFGPGTRLTVT.

This clonotype came up a few times. V gene TRBV7-2 combines with J gene TRBJ1-5, with a possible D match to TRBD1 (6 bases). The V gene lost 6 bases and the J gene lost 4 bases, with 13 bases spanning the gap. CDR1 and CDR2 (germline): SGHTA, FQGNSA. The CDR3 sequence is 14 residues long. The DNA for the CDR3 is TGTGCCAGCAGTTTGTCGGACAGTAATCAGCCCCAGCATTTT. Its protein is CASSLSDSNQPQHF.

There are many counts of this clonotype. The chain carries TRBV5-1 and TRBJ2-7; 7 bases match TRBD2. Germline V gene lookup returns CDR1 SGHRS and CDR2 YFSETQ. V lost 4 bases to trimming and J lost 6 bases; unmatched junction nucleotides: 10. The CDR3 runs 14 residues. The CDR3 coding sequence is TGCGCCAGCAGCCTAAGGGTTCAGCGGGGCGAGCAGTACTTC. Protein: CASSLRVQRGEQYF. The full variable domain, with the rest looked up from reference TRBV5-1 and TRBJ2-7, is KAGVTQTPRYLIKTRGQQVTLSCSPISGHRSVSWYQQTPGQGLQFLFEYFSETQRNKGNFPGRFSGRQFSNSRSEMNVSTLELGDSALYLCASSLRVQRGEQYFGPGTRLTVT.

The V gene is TRBV12-3 or TRBV12-4, the J gene TRBJ1-1; TRBD1 is a possible D gene (6 bases). Trimming took 6 bases from V and 6 from J, leaving 17 bases between them. This CDR3 is 14 amino acids long. The CDR3 coding sequence is TGTGCCAGCAGCCCAGGACAGCCAGGGCCTGAAGCTTTCTTT. Residues: CASSPGQPGPEAFF.

This clonotype was seen a few times. The rearrangement uses TRBV19 and TRBJ2-5; 7 nucleotides align to TRBD1. After removal of 5 bases from V and 2 bases from J, the junction contained 5 bases not matched to a gene. This CDR3 is built from 14 residues. Germline V CDR1 and CDR2: LNHDA, SQIVND (reference sequence). The CDR3 DNA reads as TGTGCCAGTAGTCACAGGGGTTCGCAAGAGACCCAGTACTTC. The encoded protein is CASSHRGSQETQYF.

This clonotype was counted once. The chain uses TRBV28 and TRBJ2-2; 9 bases are a match to TRBD2. The CDR3 runs 15 residues. V dropped 2 bases and J dropped 4; count of bases not matched to a gene: 2. From germline, CDR1 is MDHEN and CDR2 SYDVKM. CDR3 sequence (DNA): TGTGCCAGCAGTTTACTAGCGGGGCTCACCGGGGAGCTGTTTTTT. Protein product: CASSLLAGLTGELFF.

This rearrangement joins TRBV28 to TRBJ1-2; 7 bases agree with TRBD1. CDR3 size: 13 residues. The J segment lost 8 bases and the V segment lost 10 bases, leaving 13 bases of the junction unmatched. Germline V lookup: CDR1 MDHEN, CDR2 SYDVKM. The CDR3 here is CATNRQGKGGYTF. CDR3 nucleotide sequence: TGTGCCACCAACCGACAGGGAAAGGGCGGCTACACCTTC.

This clonotype has at least ten counts. The chain carries TRBV30 and TRBJ2-7; D call uncertain. Trimming left V 0 bases short and J 7 bases short, with 7 bases between. Germline V lookup: CDR1 GTSNPN, CDR2 SVGIG (reference sequence). This CDR3 has 11 amino acids. The CDR3 region is CAWSVKEEQYF. In nucleotides, the CDR3 is TGTGCCTGGAGTGTTAAGGAGGAGCAGTACTTC.

The V and J genes are TRBV20-1 and TRBJ2-5, with 11 positions matching TRBD2. The CDR3 sequence is 13 residues long. The trim removed 4 bases at V and 3 bases at J, leaving 1 base unmatched. CDR1 is DFQATT and CDR2 is SNEGSKA in the germline V gene (reference sequence). Here the CDR3 reads CSATTSGEETQYF. CDR3 DNA sequence: TGCAGTGCTACGACTAGCGGGGAAGAGACCCAGTACTTC.

This clonotype was seen many times. The V gene is TRBV13, the J gene TRBJ2-7; D might be TRBD1 (5 bases). Trimming took off 9 bases at V and 7 bases at J, with 19 bases between the two ends. This CDR3 comprises 13 residues. Germline assignment: CDR1 PRHDT and CDR2 FYEKMQ (reference sequence). The CDR3 nucleotides are TGTGCCAGTCAACGACAGCCCCTACGAGAGCAGTACTTC. Translation gives CASQRQPLREQYF. Full variable domain (remainder filled in from reference TRBV13 and TRBJ2-7): AAGVIQSPRHLIKEKRETATLKCYPIPRHDTVYWYQQGPGQDPQFLISFYEKMQSDKGSIPDRFSAQQFSDYHSELNMSSLELGDSALYFCASQRQPLREQYFGPGTRLTVT.